In its sample, the clone carrying this T cell receptor (beta chain) was seen a few times. This specimen comes from a study of blood T cell repertoires in COVID-19. Overall study: PBMCs, B-cell-depleted T cells, or T cells provided the cDNA or gDNA that made up the material.

Per the original data handling: From reference gene primer amplification, estimates of nucleated cell counts were derived. Only in-frame clones appear in the TCRdb table, and some are missing; sequencing was by immunoSEQ multiplex PCR. The D gene and trimming were derived from the DNA, and the V and J assignments and clone size from that table. The sample includes roughly 410,000 clones, more than 80% of them seen just once. CDR3 length: 14 amino acids. Trimming removed 7 bases at V and 3 bases at J, with 15 bases between. Germline lookup yields CDR1 LNHDA and CDR2 SQIVND (reference sequence). The specimen was peripheral blood. The receptor's source is a man aged 35 to 55 with acute or convalescent COVID-19. V is TRBV19 and J is TRBJ1-2, with D hard to call. Written as DNA, the CDR3 is TGTGCCAGTAAAAGGAGGGAAACTCACTATGGCTACACCTTC. This encodes CASKRRETHYGYTF.